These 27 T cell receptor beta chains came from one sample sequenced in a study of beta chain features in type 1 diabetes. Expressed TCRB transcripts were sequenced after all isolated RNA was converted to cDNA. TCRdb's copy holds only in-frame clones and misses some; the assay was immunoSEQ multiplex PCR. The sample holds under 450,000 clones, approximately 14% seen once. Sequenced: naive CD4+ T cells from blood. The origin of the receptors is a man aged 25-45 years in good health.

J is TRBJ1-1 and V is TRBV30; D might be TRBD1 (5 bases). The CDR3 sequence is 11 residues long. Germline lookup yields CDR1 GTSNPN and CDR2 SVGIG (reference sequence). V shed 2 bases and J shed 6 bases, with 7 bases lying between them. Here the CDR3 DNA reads TGTGCCTGGAGTTCGGGGGCTGAAGCTTTCTTT. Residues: CAWSSGAEAFF.

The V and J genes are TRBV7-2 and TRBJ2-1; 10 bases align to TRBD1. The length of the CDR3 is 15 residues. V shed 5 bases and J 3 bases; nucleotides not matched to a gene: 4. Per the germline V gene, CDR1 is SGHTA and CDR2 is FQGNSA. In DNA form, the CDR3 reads TGTGCCAGCAGCCACCGGGACAGGGGCTACAATGAGCAGTTCTTC. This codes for CASSHRDRGYNEQFF.

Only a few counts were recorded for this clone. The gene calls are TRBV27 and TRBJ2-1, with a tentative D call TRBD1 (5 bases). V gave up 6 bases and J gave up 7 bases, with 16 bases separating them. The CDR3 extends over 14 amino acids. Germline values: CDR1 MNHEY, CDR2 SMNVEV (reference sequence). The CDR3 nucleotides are TGTGCCAGCAGCCGTAGGCAGGGTCGGAATGAGCAGTTCTTC. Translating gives CASSRRQGRNEQFF.

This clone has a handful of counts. CDR3 sequence reads: CASSQVITLSHEQFF. The CDR3 DNA reads as TGTGCCAGCAGCCAAGTCATTACACTGTCCCATGAGCAGTTCTTC. The chain has TRBV14 and TRBJ2-1; D is uncertain. The CDR3 sequence is 15 residues long. V lost 1 base, J lost 8 bases, and 15 bases lay in between. CDR1 SGHDN and CDR2 FVKESK come from the germline V gene.

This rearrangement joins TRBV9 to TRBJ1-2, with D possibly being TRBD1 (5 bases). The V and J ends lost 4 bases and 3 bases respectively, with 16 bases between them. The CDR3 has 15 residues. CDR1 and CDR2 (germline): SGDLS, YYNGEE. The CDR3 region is CASSPVGRLHYGYTF. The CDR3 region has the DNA TGTGCCAGCAGCCCTGTGGGACGACTCCACTATGGCTACACCTTC. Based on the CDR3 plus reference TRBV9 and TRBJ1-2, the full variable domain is DSGVTQTPKHLITATGQRVTLRCSPRSGDLSVYWYQQSLDQGLQFLIQYYNGEERAKGNILERFSAQQFPDLHSELNLSSLELGDSALYFCASSPVGRLHYGYTFGSGTRLTVV.

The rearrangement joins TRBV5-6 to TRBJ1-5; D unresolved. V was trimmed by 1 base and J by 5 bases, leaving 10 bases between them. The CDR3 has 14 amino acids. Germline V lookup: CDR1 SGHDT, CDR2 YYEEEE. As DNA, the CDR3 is TGTGCCAGCAGCTTGTTGGCAGCACATCAGCCCCAGCATTTT. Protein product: CASSLLAAHQPQHF.

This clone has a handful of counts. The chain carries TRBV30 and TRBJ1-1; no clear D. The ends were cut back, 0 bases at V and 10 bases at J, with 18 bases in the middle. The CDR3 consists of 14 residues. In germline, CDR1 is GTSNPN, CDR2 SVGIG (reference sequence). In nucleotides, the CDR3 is TGTGCCTGGAGTGTAGGGCAGTTCACCTCAGGAGCTTTCTTT. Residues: CAWSVGQFTSGAFF.

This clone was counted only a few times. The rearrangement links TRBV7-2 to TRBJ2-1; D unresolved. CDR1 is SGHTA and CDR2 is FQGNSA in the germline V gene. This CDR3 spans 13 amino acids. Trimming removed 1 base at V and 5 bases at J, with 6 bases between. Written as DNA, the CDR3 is TGTGCCAGCAGCTTAGGGCCCCACAATGAGCAGTTCTTC. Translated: CASSLGPHNEQFF.

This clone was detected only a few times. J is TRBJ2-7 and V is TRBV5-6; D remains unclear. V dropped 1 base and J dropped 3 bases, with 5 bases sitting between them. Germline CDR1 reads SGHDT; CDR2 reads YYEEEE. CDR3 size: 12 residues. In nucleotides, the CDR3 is TGTGCCAGCAGCTTGTACAACTACGAGCAGTACTTC. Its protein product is CASSLYNYEQYF. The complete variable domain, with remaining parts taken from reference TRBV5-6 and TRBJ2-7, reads DAGVTQSPTHLIKTRGQQVTLRCSPKSGHDTVSWYQQALGQGPQFIFQYYEEEERQRGNFPDRFSGHQFPNYSSELNVNALLLGDSALYLCASSLYNYEQYFGPGTRLTVT.

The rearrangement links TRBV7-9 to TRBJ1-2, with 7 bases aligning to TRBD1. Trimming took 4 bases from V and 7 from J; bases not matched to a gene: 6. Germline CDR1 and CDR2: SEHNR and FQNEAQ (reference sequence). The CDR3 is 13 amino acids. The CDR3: CASSSPGQLGYTF. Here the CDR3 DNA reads TGTGCCAGCAGCTCCCCGGGACAGCTTGGCTACACCTTC.

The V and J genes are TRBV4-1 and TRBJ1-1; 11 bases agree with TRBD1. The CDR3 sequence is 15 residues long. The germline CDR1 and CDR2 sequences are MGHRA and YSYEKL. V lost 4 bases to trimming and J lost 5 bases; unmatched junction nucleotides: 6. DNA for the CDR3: TGCGCCAGCAGCCCCCGGGACAGGGGGAATACTGAAGCTTTCTTT. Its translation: CASSPRDRGNTEAFF.

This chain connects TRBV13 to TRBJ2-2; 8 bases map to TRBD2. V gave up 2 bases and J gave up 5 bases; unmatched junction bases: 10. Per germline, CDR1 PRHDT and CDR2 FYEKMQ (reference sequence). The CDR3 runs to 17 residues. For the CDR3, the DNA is TGTGCCAGCAGCTTATTCCCGACTAGCGCTAATACCGGGGAGCTGTTTTTT. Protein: CASSLFPTSANTGELFF.

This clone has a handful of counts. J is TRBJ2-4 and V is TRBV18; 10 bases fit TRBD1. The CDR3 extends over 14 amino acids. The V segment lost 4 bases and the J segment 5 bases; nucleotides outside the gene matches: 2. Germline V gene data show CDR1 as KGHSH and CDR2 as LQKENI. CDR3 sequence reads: CASSLGTGENIQYF. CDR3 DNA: TGTGCCAGCTCACTCGGGACAGGGGAAAACATTCAGTACTTC.

CDR3 DNA sequence: TGTGCCAGCAGCCAGCGGGGCGGGAGGGAGTCCTACGAGCAGTACGTC. Its protein is CASSQRGGRESYEQYV. The rearrangement joins TRBV14 to TRBJ2-7; 9 bases align to TRBD2. This CDR3 region has 16 residues. V was clipped by 3 bases and J by 1 base; unmatched bases: 7. Germline V lookup: CDR1 SGHDN, CDR2 FVKESK.

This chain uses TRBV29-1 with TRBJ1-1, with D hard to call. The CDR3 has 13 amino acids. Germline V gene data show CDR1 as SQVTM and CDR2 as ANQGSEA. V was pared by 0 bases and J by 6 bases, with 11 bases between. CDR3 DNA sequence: TGCAGCGTTGAAGACCTGGGAACCTCTGAAGCTTTCTTT. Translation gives CSVEDLGTSEAFF.

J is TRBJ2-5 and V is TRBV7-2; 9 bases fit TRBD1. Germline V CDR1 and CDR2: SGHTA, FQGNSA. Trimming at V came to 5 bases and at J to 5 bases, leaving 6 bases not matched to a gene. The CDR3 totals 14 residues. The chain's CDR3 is CASSRDRVAETQYF. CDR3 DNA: TGTGCCAGCAGCAGGGACAGGGTAGCGGAGACCCAGTACTTC. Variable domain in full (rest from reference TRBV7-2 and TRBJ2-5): GAGVSQSPSNKVTEKGKDVELRCDPISGHTALYWYRQSLGQGLEFLIYFQGNSAPDKSGLPSDRFSAERTGGSVSTLTIQRTQQEDSAVYLCASSRDRVAETQYFGPGTRLLVL.

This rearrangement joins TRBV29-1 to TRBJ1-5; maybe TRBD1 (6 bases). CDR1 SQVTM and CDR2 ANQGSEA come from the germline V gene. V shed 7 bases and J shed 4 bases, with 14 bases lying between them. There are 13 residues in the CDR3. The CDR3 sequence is CSALGTPNQPQHF. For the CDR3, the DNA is TGCAGCGCACTGGGGACACCGAATCAGCCCCAGCATTTT.

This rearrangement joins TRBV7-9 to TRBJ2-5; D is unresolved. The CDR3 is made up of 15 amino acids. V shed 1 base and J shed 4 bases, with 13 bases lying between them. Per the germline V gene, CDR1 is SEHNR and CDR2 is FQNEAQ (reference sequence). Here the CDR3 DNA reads TGTGCCAGCAGCTTAGATAGCCATTTGGGAGAGACCCAGTACTTC. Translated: CASSLDSHLGETQYF.

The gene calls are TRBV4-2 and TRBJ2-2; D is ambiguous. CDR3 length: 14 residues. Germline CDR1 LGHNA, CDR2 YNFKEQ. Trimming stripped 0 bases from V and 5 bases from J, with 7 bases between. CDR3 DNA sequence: TGTGCCAGCAGCCAAGACAGCAGGACCGGGGAGCTGTTTTTT. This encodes CASSQDSRTGELFF.

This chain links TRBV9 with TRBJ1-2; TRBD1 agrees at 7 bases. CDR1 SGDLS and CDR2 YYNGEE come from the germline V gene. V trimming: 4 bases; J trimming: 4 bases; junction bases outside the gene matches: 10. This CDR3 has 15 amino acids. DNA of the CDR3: TGTGCCAGCAGCCCTTTTCGAGGGGGCCTCTATGGCTACACCTTC. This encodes CASSPFRGGLYGYTF.

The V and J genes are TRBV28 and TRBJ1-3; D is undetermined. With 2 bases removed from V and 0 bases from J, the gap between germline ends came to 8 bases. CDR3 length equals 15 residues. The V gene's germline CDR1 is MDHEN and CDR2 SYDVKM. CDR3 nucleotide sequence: TGTGCCAGCAGTTTAACCGGGTCCTCTGGAAACACCATATATTTT. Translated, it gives CASSLTGSSGNTIYF.

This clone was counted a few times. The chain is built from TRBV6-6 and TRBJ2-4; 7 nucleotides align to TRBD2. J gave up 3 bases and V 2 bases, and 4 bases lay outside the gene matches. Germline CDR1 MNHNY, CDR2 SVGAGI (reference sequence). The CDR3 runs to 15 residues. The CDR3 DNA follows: TGTGCCAGCAGTTACGGGGGGGGAGGCAAAAACATTCAGTACTTC. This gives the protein CASSYGGGGKNIQYF.

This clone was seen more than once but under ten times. Here the CDR3 reads CASAQGSDTQYF. The CDR3 DNA reads as TGTGCCAGCGCACAGGGTTCAGATACGCAGTATTTT. The J gene is TRBJ2-3, the V gene TRBV9; D is possibly TRBD1 (6 bases). Trimming removed 7 bases at V and 4 bases at J, with 10 bases between. The CDR3 runs to 12 residues. The germline CDR1 and CDR2 sequences are SGDLS and YYNGEE.

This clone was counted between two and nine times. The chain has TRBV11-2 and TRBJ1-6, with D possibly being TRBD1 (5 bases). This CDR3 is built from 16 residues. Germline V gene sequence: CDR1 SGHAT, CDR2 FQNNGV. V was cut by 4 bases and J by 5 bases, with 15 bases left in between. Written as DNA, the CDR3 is TGTGCCAGCAGCTCTCCCCAGGGATTCGATAATTCACCCCTCCACTTT. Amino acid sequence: CASSSPQGFDNSPLHF.

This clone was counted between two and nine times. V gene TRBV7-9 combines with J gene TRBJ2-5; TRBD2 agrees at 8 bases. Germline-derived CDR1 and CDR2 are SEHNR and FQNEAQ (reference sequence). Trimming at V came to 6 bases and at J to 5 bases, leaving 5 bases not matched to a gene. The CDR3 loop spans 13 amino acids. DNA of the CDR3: TGTGCCAGCAGACGGGAGGGCGGGGAGACCCAGTACTTC. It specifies CASRREGGETQYF.

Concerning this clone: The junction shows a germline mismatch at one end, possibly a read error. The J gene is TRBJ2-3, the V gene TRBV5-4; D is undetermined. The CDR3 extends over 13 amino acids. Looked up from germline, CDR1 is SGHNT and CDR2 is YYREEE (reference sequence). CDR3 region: CASTLAGTDTQYF. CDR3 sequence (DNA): TGTGCCAGCACCTTGGCCGGCACAGATACGCAGTATTTT.

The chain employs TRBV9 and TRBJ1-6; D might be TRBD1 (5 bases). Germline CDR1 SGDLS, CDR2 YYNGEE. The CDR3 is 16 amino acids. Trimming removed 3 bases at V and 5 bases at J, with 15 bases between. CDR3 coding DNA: TGTGCCAGCAGCGCTGCCCCGGGACGGGATAATTCACCCCTCCACTTT. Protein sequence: CASSAAPGRDNSPLHF.